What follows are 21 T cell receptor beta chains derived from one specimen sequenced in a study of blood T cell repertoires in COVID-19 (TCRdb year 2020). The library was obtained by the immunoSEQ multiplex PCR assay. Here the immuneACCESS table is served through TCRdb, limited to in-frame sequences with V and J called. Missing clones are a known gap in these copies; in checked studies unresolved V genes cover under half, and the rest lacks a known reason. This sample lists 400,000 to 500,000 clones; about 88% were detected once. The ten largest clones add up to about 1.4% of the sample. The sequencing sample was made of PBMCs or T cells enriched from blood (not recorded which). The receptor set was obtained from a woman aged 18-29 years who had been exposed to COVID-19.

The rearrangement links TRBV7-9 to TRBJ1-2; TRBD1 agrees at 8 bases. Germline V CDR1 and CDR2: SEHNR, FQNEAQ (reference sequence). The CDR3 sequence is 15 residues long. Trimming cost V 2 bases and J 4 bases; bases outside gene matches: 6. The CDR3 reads CASSLSDRDFYGYTF. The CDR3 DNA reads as TGTGCCAGCAGCTTATCGGACAGGGACTTCTATGGCTACACCTTC.

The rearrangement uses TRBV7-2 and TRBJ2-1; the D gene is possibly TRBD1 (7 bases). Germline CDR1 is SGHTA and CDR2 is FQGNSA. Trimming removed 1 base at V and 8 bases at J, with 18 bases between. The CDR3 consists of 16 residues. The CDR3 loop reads CASSLEGLNRGDEQFF. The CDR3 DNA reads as TGTGCCAGCAGCTTAGAGGGACTTAACAGGGGTGATGAGCAGTTCTTC.

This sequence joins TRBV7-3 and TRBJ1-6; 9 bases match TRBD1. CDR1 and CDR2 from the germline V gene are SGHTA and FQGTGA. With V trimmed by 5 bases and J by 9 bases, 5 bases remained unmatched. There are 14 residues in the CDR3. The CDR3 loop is CASSPGQGSSPLHF. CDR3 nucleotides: TGTGCCAGCAGCCCTGGACAGGGGAGTTCACCCCTCCACTTT. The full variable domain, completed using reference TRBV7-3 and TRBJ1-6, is GAGVSQTPSNKVTEKGKYVELRCDPISGHTALYWYRQSLGQGPEFLIYFQGTGAADDSGLPNDRFFAVRPEGSVSTLKIQRTERGDSAVYLCASSPGQGSSPLHFGNGTRLTVT.

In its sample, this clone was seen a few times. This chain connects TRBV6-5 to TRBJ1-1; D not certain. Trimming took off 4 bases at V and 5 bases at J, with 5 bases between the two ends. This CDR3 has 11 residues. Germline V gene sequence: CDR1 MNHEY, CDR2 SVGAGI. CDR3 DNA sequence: TGTGCCAGCAGTTCCGAGACTGAAGCTTTCTTT. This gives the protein CASSSETEAFF.

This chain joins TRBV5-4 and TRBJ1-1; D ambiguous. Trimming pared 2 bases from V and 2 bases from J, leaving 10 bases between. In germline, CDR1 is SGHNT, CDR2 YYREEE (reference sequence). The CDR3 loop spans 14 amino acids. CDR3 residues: CASSLRAGNTEAFF. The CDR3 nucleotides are TGTGCCAGCAGCTTACGGGCGGGTAACACTGAAGCTTTCTTT.

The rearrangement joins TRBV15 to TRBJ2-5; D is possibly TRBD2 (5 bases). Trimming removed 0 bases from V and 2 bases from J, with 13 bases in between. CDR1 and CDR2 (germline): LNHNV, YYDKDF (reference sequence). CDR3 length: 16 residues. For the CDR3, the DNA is TGTGCCACCAGCAGAGATGGCCCCGGGATTCAAGAGACCCAGTACTTC. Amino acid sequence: CATSRDGPGIQETQYF.

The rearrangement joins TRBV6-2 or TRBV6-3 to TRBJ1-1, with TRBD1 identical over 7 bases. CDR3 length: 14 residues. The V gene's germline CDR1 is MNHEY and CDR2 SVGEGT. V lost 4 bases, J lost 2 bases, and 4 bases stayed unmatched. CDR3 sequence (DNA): TGTGCCAGCAGTTTCCGACAGGGCAACACTGAAGCTTTCTTT. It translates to CASSFRQGNTEAFF.

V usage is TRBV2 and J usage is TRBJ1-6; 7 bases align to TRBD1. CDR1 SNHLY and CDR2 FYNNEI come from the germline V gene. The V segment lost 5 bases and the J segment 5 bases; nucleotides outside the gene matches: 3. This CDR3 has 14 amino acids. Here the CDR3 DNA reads TGTGCCAGCAGTTATGACAGGGATAATTCACCCCTCCACTTT. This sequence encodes CASSYDRDNSPLHF.

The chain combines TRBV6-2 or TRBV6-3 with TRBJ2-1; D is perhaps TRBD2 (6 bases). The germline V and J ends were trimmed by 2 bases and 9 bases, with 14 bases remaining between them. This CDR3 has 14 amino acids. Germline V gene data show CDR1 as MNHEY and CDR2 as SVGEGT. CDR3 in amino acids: CASSYMAGMIEQFF. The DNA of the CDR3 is TGTGCCAGCAGTTACATGGCGGGGATGATTGAGCAGTTCTTC.

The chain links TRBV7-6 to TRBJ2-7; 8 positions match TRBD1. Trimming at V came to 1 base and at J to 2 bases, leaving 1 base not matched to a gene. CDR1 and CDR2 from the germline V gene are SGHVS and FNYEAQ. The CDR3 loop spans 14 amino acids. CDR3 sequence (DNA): TGTGCCAGCAGCTTAGAACAGGGGGCCTACGAGCAGTACTTC. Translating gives CASSLEQGAYEQYF. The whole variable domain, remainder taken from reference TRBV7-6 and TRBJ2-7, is GAGVSQSPRYKVTKRGQDVALRCDPISGHVSLYWYRQALGQGPEFLTYFNYEAQQDKSGLPNDRFSAERPEGSISTLTIQRTEQRDSAMYRCASSLEQGAYEQYFGPGTRLTVT.

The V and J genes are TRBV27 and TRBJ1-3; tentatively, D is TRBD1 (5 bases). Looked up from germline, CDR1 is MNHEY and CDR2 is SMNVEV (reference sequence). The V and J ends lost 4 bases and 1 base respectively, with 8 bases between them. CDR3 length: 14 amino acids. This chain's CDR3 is CASSSAGSGNTIYF. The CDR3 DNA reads TGTGCCAGCAGTTCGGCAGGGTCTGGAAACACCATATATTTT.

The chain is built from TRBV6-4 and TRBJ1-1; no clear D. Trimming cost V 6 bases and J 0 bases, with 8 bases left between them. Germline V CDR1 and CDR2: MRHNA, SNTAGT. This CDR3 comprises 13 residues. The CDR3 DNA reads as TGTGCCAGCAGCGCAACAGTGAACACTGAAGCTTTCTTT. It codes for CASSATVNTEAFF.

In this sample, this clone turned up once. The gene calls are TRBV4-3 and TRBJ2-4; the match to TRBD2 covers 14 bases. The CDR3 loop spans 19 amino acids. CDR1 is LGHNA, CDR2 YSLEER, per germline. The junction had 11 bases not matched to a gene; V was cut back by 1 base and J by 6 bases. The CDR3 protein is CASSQVSGLAGAEGNIQYF. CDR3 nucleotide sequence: TGCGCCAGCAGCCAAGTCTCGGGACTAGCGGGGGCTGAGGGAAACATTCAGTACTTC.

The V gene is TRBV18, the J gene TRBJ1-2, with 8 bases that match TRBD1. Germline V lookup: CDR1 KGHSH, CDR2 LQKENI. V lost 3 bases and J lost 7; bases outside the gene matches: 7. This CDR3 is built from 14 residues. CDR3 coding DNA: TGTGCCAGCTCACCGACGGACAGGGCTTCTGGCTACACCTTC. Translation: CASSPTDRASGYTF. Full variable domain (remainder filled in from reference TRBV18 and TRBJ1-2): NAGVMQNPRHLVRRRGQEARLRCSPMKGHSHVYWYRQLPEEGLKFMVYLQKENIIDESGMPKERFSAEFPKEGPSILRIQQVVRGDSAAYFCASSPTDRASGYTFGSGTRLTVV.

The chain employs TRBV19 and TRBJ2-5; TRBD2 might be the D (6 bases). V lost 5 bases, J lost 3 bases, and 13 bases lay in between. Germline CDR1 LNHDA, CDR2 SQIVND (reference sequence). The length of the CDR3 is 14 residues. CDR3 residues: CASSARLVEETQYF. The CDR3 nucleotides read TGTGCCAGTAGTGCAAGACTAGTCGAAGAGACCCAGTACTTC.

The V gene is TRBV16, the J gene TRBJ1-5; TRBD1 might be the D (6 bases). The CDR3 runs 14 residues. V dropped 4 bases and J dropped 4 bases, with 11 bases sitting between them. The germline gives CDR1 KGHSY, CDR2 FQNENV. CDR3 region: CASSPQGVNQPQHF. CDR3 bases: TGTGCCAGCAGCCCACAGGGAGTAAATCAGCCCCAGCATTTT.

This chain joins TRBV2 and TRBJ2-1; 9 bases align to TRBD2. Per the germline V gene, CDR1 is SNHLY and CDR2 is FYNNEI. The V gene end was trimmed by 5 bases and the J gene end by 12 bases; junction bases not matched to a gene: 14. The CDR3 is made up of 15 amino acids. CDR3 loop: CASSSGGTSPMWQFF. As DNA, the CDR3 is TGTGCCAGCAGTTCAGGGGGGACTAGCCCGATGTGGCAGTTCTTC. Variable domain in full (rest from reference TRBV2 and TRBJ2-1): EPEVTQTPSHQVTQMGQEVILRCVPISNHLYFYWYRQILGQKVEFLVSFYNNEISEKSEIFDDQFSVERPDGSNFTLKIRSTKLEDSAMYFCASSSGGTSPMWQFFGPGTRLTVL.

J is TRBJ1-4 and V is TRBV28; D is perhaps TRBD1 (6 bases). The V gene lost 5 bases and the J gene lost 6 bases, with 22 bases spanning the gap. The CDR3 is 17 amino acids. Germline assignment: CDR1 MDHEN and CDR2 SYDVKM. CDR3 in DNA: TGTGCCAGCAGTCCCAGATGGACAGCCATTAGGGATGAAAAACTGTTTTTT. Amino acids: CASSPRWTAIRDEKLFF.

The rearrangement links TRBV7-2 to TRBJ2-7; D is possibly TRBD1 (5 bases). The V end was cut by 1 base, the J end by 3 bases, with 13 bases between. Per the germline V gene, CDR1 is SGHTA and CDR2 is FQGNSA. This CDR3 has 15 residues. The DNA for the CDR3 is TGTGCCAGCAGCTTAGAGGGGTCCCCCCTCTACGAGCAGTACTTC. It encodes CASSLEGSPLYEQYF.

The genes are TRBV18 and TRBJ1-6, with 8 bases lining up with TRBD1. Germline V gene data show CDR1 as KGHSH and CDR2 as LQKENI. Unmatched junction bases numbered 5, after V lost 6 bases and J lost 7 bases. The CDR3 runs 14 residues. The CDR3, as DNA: TGTGCCAGCTCCTTACAGGGGGGGAATTCACCCCTCCACTTT. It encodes CASSLQGGNSPLHF.

The CDR3 DNA is TGTGCCAGCAGCCAAGATAGGCGACTAGAGGTTTACGAGCAGTACTTC. This codes for CASSQDRRLEVYEQYF. The chain combines TRBV4-2 with TRBJ2-7; D might be TRBD2 (6 bases). V was clipped by 0 bases and J by 4 bases, with 16 bases between them. The CDR3 is 16 residues long. Germline V CDR1 and CDR2: LGHNA, YNFKEQ.